This T cell receptor beta chain was sequenced in a study of cytomegalovirus exposure and HLA in healthy donors. V lost 2 bases and J lost 1, with 10 bases in between. Germline lookup yields CDR1 MNHEY and CDR2 SVGAGI. This CDR3 is 15 amino acids long. With 60 Vbeta and 13 Jbeta primers, the PCR was carried out. Assay: immunoSEQ multiplex PCR; the TCRdb copy retains only in-frame clones and omits some. The table has about 220,000 clones, about 74% seen once. With respect to this clone: Its antigen is not identified.

General study findings and limits: A list of around 160 TCR beta chains associated with cytomegalovirus was given.

Sampled while nominally healthy, donors likely had unrecorded immune exposures. The clonotype originates from a woman aged 25-40 years in good health and CMV-seronegative. Sequences were obtained from PBMCs. This chain links TRBV6-5 with TRBJ2-3; TRBD2 is a possible D gene (5 bases). The CDR3 DNA reads TGTGCCAGCAGTTACGGGCTAGCCCGCACAGATACGCAGTATTTT. Translating gives CASSYGLARTDTQYF.